The 15 T cell receptor beta chains listed next were all sequenced from one sample in a study of blood T cell repertoires in COVID-19. Sequencing was performed with immunoSEQ multiplex PCR; in TCRdb, only in-frame clones are kept and a portion is missing. The sample lists approximately 60,000 clones; roughly three quarters were seen once. The sample taken for sequencing was peripheral blood. The receptors shown here come from a man aged 60 to 75 with acute or convalescent COVID-19.

The chain couples TRBV23-1 to TRBJ1-1; possible D gene TRBD1, 5 bases. TRBV23-1 is identified as an open reading frame with a role that is uncertain. This CDR3 is 15 amino acids long. V lost 2 bases to trimming and J lost 3 bases, with 13 bases between them. CDR3 bases: TGCGCCAGCAGTCAAAATGAGGGAGGGGACACTGAAGCTTTCTTT. This sequence encodes CASSQNEGGDTEAFF.

The CDR3 DNA sequence: TGTGCCGCTCGCCGGGCAGGGACAGATACGCAGTATTTT. Encoded protein: CAARRAGTDTQYF. This rearrangement joins TRBV21-1 to TRBJ2-3; the D call of TRBD1 is as the table states it, not checked on the DNA. TRBV21-1 is a pseudogene. The CDR3 is 13 amino acids.

The chain uses TRBV18 and TRBJ2-3; D gene uncertain. Germline V gene sequence: CDR1 KGHSH, CDR2 LQKENI. Trimming cost V 5 bases and J 5 bases, with 14 bases left between them. The CDR3 is made up of 14 amino acids. The CDR3 DNA reads TGTGCCAGCTCAGAAAGGCTTCGCGGAGATACGCAGTATTTT. Translation gives CASSERLRGDTQYF.

In its sample, this clone was seen once. The chain uses TRBV2 and TRBJ2-2; D possibly corresponds to TRBD1 (5 bases). Germline V CDR1 and CDR2: SNHLY, FYNNEI. V gave up 5 bases and J gave up 4 bases, with 11 bases separating them. The CDR3 loop spans 14 amino acids. CDR3 amino acids: CASSSRQITGELFF. Written as DNA, the CDR3 is TGTGCCAGCAGTTCAAGACAGATCACCGGGGAGCTGTTTTTT.

The chain joins TRBV10-3 to TRBJ1-1; no firm D call. V was shortened by 9 bases and J by 8 bases, with 22 bases between the two germline ends. Germline CDR1 is ENHRY and CDR2 is SYGVKD. The CDR3 has 14 amino acids. The CDR3 reads CAIRRGPDAEEAFF. The CDR3 bases are TGTGCCATAAGACGGGGTCCGGATGCGGAAGAAGCTTTCTTT.

This chain links TRBV11-2 with TRBJ2-7; the match to TRBD2 covers 8 bases. The trim removed 5 bases at V and 4 bases at J, leaving 1 base unmatched. CDR1 is SGHAT, CDR2 FQNNGV, per germline. The CDR3 consists of 12 residues. The CDR3 DNA sequence: TGTGCCAGCAGCCGGGGGGGTTACGAGCAGTACTTC. Translating it yields CASSRGGYEQYF.

V usage is TRBV2 and J usage is TRBJ2-7, with TRBD1 matching over 8 bases. Unmatched junction bases numbered 4, after V lost 4 bases and J lost 2 bases. Germline V gene sequence: CDR1 SNHLY, CDR2 FYNNEI. The CDR3 length is 14 residues. The CDR3 here is CASSGTGITYEQYF. For the CDR3, the DNA is TGTGCCAGCAGTGGGACAGGGATCACCTACGAGCAGTACTTC.

Only a few counts were recorded for this clone. This sequence joins TRBV5-6 and TRBJ1-1; possibly TRBD1 for D (5 bases). The CDR3 length is 13 residues. Germline V gene data show CDR1 as SGHDT and CDR2 as YYEEEE. V lost 5 bases to trimming and J lost 7 bases, with 15 bases between them. CDR3 residues: CASSPRRGDEAFF. CDR3 DNA: TGTGCCAGCAGTCCACGACGGGGGGATGAAGCTTTCTTT.

The rearrangement links TRBV11-2 to TRBJ1-1; 11 bases map to TRBD1. Germline-derived CDR1 and CDR2 are SGHAT and FQNNGV. With V trimmed by 1 base and J by 0 bases, 4 bases remained unmatched. The CDR3 length is 17 residues. The CDR3 sequence: CASSLVGTGGLNTEAFF. In nucleotides, the CDR3 is TGTGCCAGCAGCTTAGTTGGGACAGGGGGGCTGAACACTGAAGCTTTCTTT.

This chain connects TRBV23-1 to TRBJ1-1; 10 bases agree with TRBD1. TRBV23-1 is placed among ORFs of uncertain function. The junction had 13 bases not matched to a gene; V was cut back by 6 bases and J by 0 bases. This CDR3 has 18 residues. Here the CDR3 DNA reads TGCGCCAGCAGGATCGGGGACAGGGGCCCGTTAATGAACACTGAAGCTTTCTTT. As protein: CASRIGDRGPLMNTEAFF.

CDR3 amino acids: CASSLLSDVALGGYTF. In nucleotides, the CDR3 is TGTGCCAGCAGCTTGCTCTCCGATGTGGCTCTCGGGGGCTACACCTTC. This chain uses TRBV5-5 with TRBJ1-2, with D hard to call. Trimming shortened V by 1 base and J by 8 bases, and 21 bases separated the two germline ends. CDR1 is SGHKS and CDR2 is YYEKEE in the germline V gene (reference sequence). The CDR3 runs to 16 residues. Using reference TRBV5-5 and TRBJ1-2 for the parts outside the CDR3, the full variable domain is DAGVTQSPTHLIKTRGQQVTLRCSPISGHKSVSWYQQVLGQGPQFIFQYYEKEERGRGNFPDRFSARQFPNYSSELNVNALLLGDSALYLCASSLLSDVALGGYTFGSGTRLTVV.

The rearrangement links TRBV19 to TRBJ2-7, with D maybe TRBD2 (6 bases). V dropped 4 bases and J dropped 3 bases, with 13 bases sitting between them. The V gene's germline CDR1 is LNHDA and CDR2 SQIVND (reference sequence). This CDR3 has 14 residues. DNA of the CDR3: TGTGCCAGTAGTAACAGCGCCGGGGGCTACGAGCAGTACTTC. This codes for CASSNSAGGYEQYF.

The table lists this clone with a few counts. The chain combines TRBV5-1 with TRBJ1-1, with TRBD1 identical over 8 bases. Germline CDR1 and CDR2: SGHRS and YFSETQ. V was clipped by 4 bases and J by 1 base; unmatched bases: 3. The CDR3 covers 14 residues. CDR3 in DNA: TGCGCCAGCAGCGGACAGGGCTGGAACACTGAAGCTTTCTTT. Its protein product is CASSGQGWNTEAFF. Looking up the rest from reference TRBV5-1 and TRBJ1-1 gives the full variable domain: KAGVTQTPRYLIKTRGQQVTLSCSPISGHRSVSWYQQTPGQGLQFLFEYFSETQRNKGNFPGRFSGRQFSNSRSEMNVSTLELGDSALYLCASSGQGWNTEAFFGQGTRLTVV.

This clone occurred a few times. The chain recombines TRBV19 with TRBJ1-2, with 8 bases that match TRBD1. Germline assignment: CDR1 LNHDA and CDR2 SQIVND (reference sequence). The J segment lost 7 bases and the V segment lost 3 bases, leaving 7 bases of the junction unmatched. This CDR3 has 14 residues. The DNA of the CDR3 is TGTGCCAGTAGTATCCCAGGGGGCGAGGGTGGCTACACCTTC. This sequence encodes CASSIPGGEGGYTF.

The J gene is TRBJ1-2, the V gene TRBV2; 8 positions match TRBD1. The CDR3 is 15 amino acids. V shed 5 bases, J shed 4 bases, and the junction held 9 bases outside the gene matches. The germline V gene has CDR1 SNHLY and CDR2 FYNNEI. As DNA, the CDR3 is TGTGCCAGCAGTTCCGGACAGGGTAGTAGCTATGGCTACACCTTC. This translates into CASSSGQGSSYGYTF.